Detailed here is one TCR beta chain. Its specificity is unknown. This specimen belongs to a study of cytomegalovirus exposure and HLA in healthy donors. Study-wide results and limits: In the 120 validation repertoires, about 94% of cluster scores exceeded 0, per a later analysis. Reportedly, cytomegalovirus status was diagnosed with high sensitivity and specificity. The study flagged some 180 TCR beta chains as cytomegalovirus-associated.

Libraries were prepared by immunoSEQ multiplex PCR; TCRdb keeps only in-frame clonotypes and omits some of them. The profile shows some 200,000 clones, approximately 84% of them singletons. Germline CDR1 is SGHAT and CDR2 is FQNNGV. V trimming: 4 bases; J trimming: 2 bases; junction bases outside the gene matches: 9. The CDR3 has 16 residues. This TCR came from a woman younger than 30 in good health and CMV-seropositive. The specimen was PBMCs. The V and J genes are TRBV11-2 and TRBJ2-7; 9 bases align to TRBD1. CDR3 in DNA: TGTGCCAGCAGCTCACTAAGGGGGACAGGGCCCTACGAGCAGTACTTC. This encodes CASSSLRGTGPYEQYF.